The entry that follows covers one TCR beta chain sequence. Its cognate antigen has yet to be identified. Per-base qualities were not stored, and no clone one base away is much larger. The data originate from a study of OX40 agonist ivuxolimab in advanced cancers. Notes on the research overall: Ivuxolimab was a fully human IgG2 agonistic monoclonal antibody targeting the costimulatory receptor OX40 (CD134). Intravenous ivuxolimab was administered to patients every 2 weeks at six dose levels: 0.01, 0.1, 0.3, 1.5, 3 and 10 mg/kg. The dose-escalation cohort was almost 85% male with a mean age of about 54 years, ranging from roughly 20 to 85. Partial responses occurred in three dose-escalation patients, of whom one had hepatocellular carcinoma and two had cutaneous melanoma. Of the roughly 52 patients in dose escalation, approximately 20 had hepatocellular carcinoma, some 15 had melanoma, 9 had renal cell carcinoma and 9 had head and neck cancer. Prior anti-PD-1, anti-PD-L1 or anti-CTLA-4 therapy was permitted, and approximately 41% of dose-escalation patients had received checkpoint inhibitors. The purpose of peripheral TCRbeta sequencing was to test whether ivuxolimab changed TCR sequence diversity and led to clonal T-cell expansion. The monotherapy dose-escalation portion (N of about 50 patients) of the phase I ivuxolimab trial is reported in the paper. Study-level results and caveats: The antigen specificity of the peripheral T cells that underwent clonal expansion was not determined. After ivuxolimab, CD8+ T cells had more expanded clones than CD4+ T cells on average. At doses of 0.1 to 3.0 mg/kg, clonal expansion of both CD4+ and CD8+ T cells in blood was seen between baseline and week 6. In the 0.1-3.0 mg/kg groups, partial responders had among the lowest normalized peripheral clonal expansion, particularly in CD8+ T cells. Low levels of normalized T-cell clonal expansion were also seen in some patients who did not respond.

Patients with a history of autoimmune disease or receiving systemic immunosuppression were excluded from the trial. Peripheral blood for TCR sequencing was drawn from every dose cohort at baseline, at cycle 4 day 1 and at cycle 7 day 1. The samples were drawn from a first-in-human, open-label, multicenter phase I dose-escalation trial of ivuxolimab. Adults with locally advanced or metastatic head and neck squamous cell, hepatocellular, melanoma or renal cell carcinoma were enrolled in the trial. CD4+ and CD8+ T cells were sorted separately from peripheral blood before TCR sequencing. The trim is 5 bases for V and 0 bases for J, with a gap of 8 bases between the germline ends. CDR1 SEHNR and CDR2 FQNEAQ were looked up in the germline V gene (reference sequence). The cysteine opens and the phenylalanine closes a CDR3 of 14 amino acids. Here the CDR3 DNA is all that survives: 42 bases in frame from base 1.

For sequencing of the TCRbeta CDR3 region, genomic DNA was extracted from the sorted cells. The immunoSEQ Assay was used for sequencing of TCRbeta CDR3 regions. TCRdb obtained this table from immuneACCESS and retained in-frame rearrangements with V and J assigned. These tables miss some clones; where compared with another copy, unresolved V genes account for less than half of the shortfall, and the remainder is unexplained. The sample profile shows 50,000 to 65,000 clones; 82% of them were found once. Jointly, the top ten make up roughly 3.7% of the sample. The sequence links TRBV7-9 to TRBJ2-1; the D segment cannot be called with confidence. The TCR sequence derives from an adult with an advanced solid tumor such as melanoma, head and neck, liver or kidney cancer. Material: CD4+ or CD8+ T cells sorted from blood, obtained in a trial of the OX40 agonist ivuxolimab. The sequenced DNA: TGTGCCAGCAGCCCCTCAGGCTCCTACAATGAGCAGTTCTTC. It translates as CASSPSGSYNEQFF.